Below, 27 T cell receptor beta chains from the same sample are listed, as sequenced in a study of T cells after yellow fever vaccination. From the 5' RACE reads, TCRdb called clonotypes with MiXCR, one entry per CDR3 protein. The table has 90,000 to 130,000 distinct CDR3 sequences, under 9% seen once. The sequences come from CD8+ T cells sorted from PBMCs, collected 45 days after the yellow fever booster vaccination. The source is a man aged 25 to 40 who received the YFV17D yellow fever vaccine.

The chain employs TRBV20-1 and TRBJ2-7; D not certain. The CDR3 runs 15 residues. The germline V gene encodes CDR1 DFQATT and CDR2 SNEGSKA (reference sequence). V was pared by 1 base and J by 2 bases, with 15 bases between. CDR3: CSARGSPGRAYEQYF. As DNA, the CDR3 is TGCAGTGCTAGAGGATCCCCTGGAAGGGCCTACGAGCAGTACTTC.

This clonotype came up many times. V and J are TRBV7-8 and TRBJ1-1; D is unclear. CDR3 size: 18 residues. Germline CDR1 is SGHVS and CDR2 is FQNEAQ. Trimming pared 1 base from V and 1 base from J, leaving 19 bases between. The CDR3 loop reads CASSLEEGPGIRNTEAFF. The CDR3 nucleotides are TGTGCCAGCAGCTTAGAAGAGGGCCCTGGGATTCGGAACACTGAAGCTTTCTTT.

As DNA, the CDR3 is TGCAGCGTTTCCCGTAGCGGGAGACACGAGCAGTACTTC. Translated: CSVSRSGRHEQYF. This chain joins TRBV29-1 and TRBJ2-7; 9 bases fit TRBD2. Trimming cost V 5 bases and J 5 bases; bases outside gene matches: 7. This CDR3 is 13 amino acids long. Per germline, CDR1 SQVTM and CDR2 ANQGSEA.

The rearrangement uses TRBV20-1 and TRBJ2-1; 10 positions agree with TRBD2. Germline V gives CDR1 DFQATT, CDR2 SNEGSKA (reference sequence). Trimming removed 3 bases from V and 10 bases from J; junction bases left unmatched: 6. This CDR3 comprises 13 residues. Written as DNA, the CDR3 is TGCAGTGCTAGGCTAGCGGGAGAGGGCGAGCAGTTCTTC. The encoded protein is CSARLAGEGEQFF.

This clonotype was seen at least ten times. The chain links TRBV29-1 to TRBJ2-5; D remains unclear. The CDR3 sequence is 10 residues long. Germline V gives CDR1 SQVTM, CDR2 ANQGSEA. Trimming stripped 6 bases from V and 5 bases from J, with 7 bases between. The CDR3 loop reads CSVDKETQYF. The CDR3 nucleotides are TGCAGCGTAGACAAGGAGACCCAGTACTTC.

This clonotype has at least ten counts. This chain uses TRBV28 with TRBJ2-1; the D gene is possibly TRBD2 (5 bases). This CDR3 comprises 16 residues. From germline, CDR1 is MDHEN and CDR2 SYDVKM. V was clipped by 1 base and J by 0 bases, with 10 bases between them. In nucleotides, the CDR3 is TGTGCCAGCAGTTTATCATCGGGGTTCTCCTACAATGAGCAGTTCTTC. Translated, it gives CASSLSSGFSYNEQFF.

This clonotype was counted at least ten times. The V gene is TRBV10-3, the J gene TRBJ2-2; D tentatively fits TRBD1 or TRBD2 (5 bases each). Germline V gene data show CDR1 as ENHRY and CDR2 as SYGVKD. The CDR3 is 16 amino acids. The V gene lost 11 bases and the J gene lost 6 bases, with 25 bases spanning the gap. The CDR3 loop is CAPASGWDLQPGELFF. The DNA for the CDR3 is TGTGCCCCGGCCTCGGGGTGGGACCTCCAACCCGGGGAGCTGTTTTTT.

This clonotype was picked up many times. This sequence joins TRBV7-9 and TRBJ2-1; 9 bases fit TRBD2. CDR3 size: 16 residues. With V trimmed by 5 bases and J by 8 bases, 13 bases remained unmatched. Germline V gene lookup returns CDR1 SEHNR and CDR2 FQNEAQ (reference sequence). The CDR3 here is CASSLKVAGVLDEQFF. The DNA for the CDR3 is TGTGCCAGCAGCCTGAAGGTAGCGGGAGTTTTGGATGAGCAGTTCTTC.

At least ten counts were recorded for this clonotype. The rearrangement uses TRBV5-1 and TRBJ2-5, with TRBD2 matching over 7 bases. CDR3 length: 14 amino acids. V was clipped by 2 bases and J by 5 bases; unmatched bases: 6. Germline assignment: CDR1 SGHRS and CDR2 YFSETQ. In DNA, the CDR3 is TGCGCCAGCAGCTTCTCTAGCGGTCCGGAGACCCAGTACTTC. Protein sequence: CASSFSSGPETQYF.

The chain carries TRBV19 and TRBJ2-1, with D possibly TRBD2 on 6 matching bases. The ends were cut back, 6 bases at V and 7 bases at J, with 13 bases in the middle. The CDR3 length is 13 residues. In germline, CDR1 is LNHDA, CDR2 SQIVND (reference sequence). The CDR3 sequence is CASSVRAGNEQFF. DNA for the CDR3: TGTGCCAGTAGCGTTAGGGCGGGAAATGAGCAGTTCTTC.

The V and J genes are TRBV4-3 and TRBJ1-1; D remains ambiguous. From germline, CDR1 is LGHNA and CDR2 YSLEER. V was cut by 0 bases and J by 4 bases, with 18 bases left in between. CDR3 length: 17 amino acids. CDR3 amino acids: CASSQELGIGEPTEAFF. The CDR3 DNA reads TGCGCCAGCAGCCAAGAACTCGGAATCGGGGAACCCACTGAAGCTTTCTTT.

This clonotype was detected ten times or more. The rearrangement uses TRBV4-3 and TRBJ1-2; no firm D call. CDR3 size: 14 residues. V was cut by 1 base and J by 4 bases, with 10 bases left in between. The germline gives CDR1 LGHNA, CDR2 YSLEER. Here the CDR3 DNA reads TGCGCCAGCAGCCAAGCCGGTCTTCCCTATGGCTACACCTTC. It codes for CASSQAGLPYGYTF.

This clonotype has a count of ten or more. This sequence joins TRBV18 and TRBJ2-5; TRBD2 matches 10 bases. The ends lost 2 bases at V and 5 bases at J; junction bases unmatched: 2. This CDR3 is 14 amino acids long. Germline CDR1 and CDR2: KGHSH and LQKENI. The CDR3 DNA is TGTGCCAGCTCACCATGGACTAGCGGTGAGACCCAGTACTTC. It translates to CASSPWTSGETQYF.

The J gene is TRBJ2-7, the V gene TRBV2, with 9 positions matching TRBD1. Germline-derived CDR1 and CDR2 are SNHLY and FYNNEI. This CDR3 spans 15 amino acids. V gave up 1 base and J gave up 2 bases; unmatched junction bases: 3. CDR3 coding DNA: TGTGCCAGCAGTGAAGGGGGGACAGGGACCTACGAGCAGTACTTC. As protein: CASSEGGTGTYEQYF.

This clonotype was detected many times. The chain employs TRBV7-6 and TRBJ2-1; tentatively, D is TRBD2 (5 bases). Germline loops: CDR1 SGHVS, CDR2 FNYEAQ. V was trimmed by 5 bases and J by 0 bases, leaving 14 bases between them. The length of the CDR3 is 16 residues. The CDR3 reads CASSITTGSSYNEQFF. In nucleotides, the CDR3 is TGTGCCAGCAGCATAACTACGGGGAGCTCCTACAATGAGCAGTTCTTC.

This clonotype showed up many times. V usage is TRBV7-2 and J usage is TRBJ2-3; no clear D. The germline CDR1 and CDR2 sequences are SGHTA and FQGNSA. V dropped 3 bases and J dropped 6 bases, with 10 bases sitting between them. CDR3 length equals 13 residues. As DNA, the CDR3 is TGTGCCAGCAGCTTTTCGCCCGCGGATACGCAGTATTTT. Residues: CASSFSPADTQYF.

This clonotype was found many times. The chain uses TRBV6-5 and TRBJ1-1, with D unclear. Germline CDR1 MNHEY, CDR2 SVGAGI. The V and J ends lost 11 bases and 8 bases respectively, with 9 bases between them. This CDR3 has 9 residues. The CDR3 spells CAGPPEAFF. The CDR3 nucleotides read TGTGCCGGGCCTCCAGAAGCTTTCTTT.

The rearrangement links TRBV24-1 to TRBJ2-5, with D hard to call. Deletions cut 9 bases from V and 1 base from J, with 17 bases between. CDR1 KGHDR and CDR2 SFDVKD come from the germline V gene. This CDR3 has 15 residues. This CDR3 reads CATLQRRLPQETQYF. CDR3 coding DNA: TGTGCCACCCTCCAAAGACGCCTCCCCCAAGAGACCCAGTACTTC.

This clonotype was seen repeatedly, ten times or more. The chain uses TRBV20-1 and TRBJ1-5; D is unresolved. Germline values: CDR1 DFQATT, CDR2 SNEGSKA (reference sequence). This CDR3 has 12 residues. V lost 3 bases, J lost 4 bases, and 7 bases lay in between. CDR3 amino acids: CSARWENQPQHF. Here the CDR3 DNA reads TGCAGTGCTAGGTGGGAAAATCAGCCCCAGCATTTT.

This clonotype appeared many times. The CDR3 region has the DNA TGCAGCGTTGAACTAGCGGGAGGGTATGAGCAGTTCTTC. Residues: CSVELAGGYEQFF. The chain joins TRBV29-1 to TRBJ2-1, with 12 nucleotides matching TRBD2. The V gene end was trimmed by 2 bases and the J gene end by 8 bases; junction bases not matched to a gene: 1. This CDR3 is 13 amino acids long. From germline, CDR1 is SQVTM and CDR2 ANQGSEA.

This clonotype has ten or more counts. The chain has TRBV6-5 and TRBJ2-1; 8 bases match TRBD2. The CDR3 totals 16 residues. The germline gives CDR1 MNHEY, CDR2 SVGAGI. V was pared by 3 bases and J by 7 bases, with 11 bases of the junction left unmatched. For the CDR3, the DNA is TGTGCCAGCAGTTATAGTGCGGGACTAGGGGGAAATGAGCAGTTCTTC. Its protein is CASSYSAGLGGNEQFF.

This clonotype was recorded many times. V and J are TRBV27 and TRBJ2-5, with D uncertain. V shed 2 bases and J shed 5 bases, with 9 bases lying between them. This CDR3 is built from 13 residues. The germline V gene has CDR1 MNHEY and CDR2 SMNVEV (reference sequence). This chain's CDR3 is CASSLVGLETQYF. The CDR3 nucleotides read TGTGCCAGCAGTTTAGTAGGGTTGGAGACCCAGTACTTC.

This clonotype was recorded at least ten times. The CDR3 DNA is TGTGCCAGCAGTTCTGGGACAGGACTTTACGAGCAGTACTTC. Translated: CASSSGTGLYEQYF. This chain connects TRBV12-3 or TRBV12-4 to TRBJ2-7, with TRBD1 matching 8 bases. CDR3 length: 14 amino acids. Germline trimming cut 4 bases from V and 4 bases from J; bases unmatched to any gene: 6.

The chain carries TRBV4-3 and TRBJ1-5, with D hard to call. V dropped 0 bases and J dropped 6 bases, with 9 bases sitting between them. Germline assignment: CDR1 LGHNA and CDR2 YSLEER. The CDR3 is made up of 14 amino acids. This CDR3 reads CASSQDPGVQPQHF. CDR3 nucleotides: TGCGCCAGCAGCCAAGATCCGGGAGTTCAGCCCCAGCATTTT.

In nucleotides, the CDR3 is TGTGCCAGCAGTCTCGGGGGACCCACCGGGGAGCTGTTTTTT. Its translation is CASSLGGPTGELFF. V gene TRBV12-3 or TRBV12-4 combines with J gene TRBJ2-2; TRBD2 is a possible D gene (6 bases). The length of the CDR3 is 14 residues. The V gene lost 5 bases and the J gene lost 4 bases, with 11 bases spanning the gap.

This clonotype was picked up a small number of times. V gene TRBV7-8 combines with J gene TRBJ2-7; 11 positions match TRBD2. V shed 5 bases and J 5 bases; nucleotides not matched to a gene: 8. The germline gives CDR1 SGHVS, CDR2 FQNEAQ. The CDR3 spans 15 residues. The CDR3 bases are TGTGCCAGCAGCGAACCGGGACTAGCGGTCAACGAGCAGTACTTC. This encodes CASSEPGLAVNEQYF. Full variable domain (outside the CDR3, taken from reference TRBV7-8 and TRBJ2-7): GAGVSQSPRYKVAKRGQDVALRCDPISGHVSLFWYQQALGQGPEFLTYFQNEAQLDKSGLPSDRFFAERPEGSVSTLKIQRTQQEDSAVYLCASSEPGLAVNEQYFGPGTRLTVT.

V gene TRBV5-1 combines with J gene TRBJ2-3; D remains ambiguous. The V gene lost 0 bases and the J gene lost 1 base, with 12 bases spanning the gap. This CDR3 contains 16 residues. Per germline, CDR1 SGHRS and CDR2 YFSETQ. DNA of the CDR3: TGCGCCAGCAGCTTGGTTCGGCCCGTTGGCACAGATACGCAGTATTTT. This translates into CASSLVRPVGTDTQYF.